The rows below give T cell receptor beta chains drawn from one sample of a study of CD8 T cells in ankylosing spondylitis. TCRdb re-derived calls from the 5' RACE reads in MiXCR, one entry per CDR3 protein. This table has some 95,000 distinct CDR3 sequences, roughly 8.8% appearing once. The sequenced sample was blood, either unsorted or a sorted T cell fraction (not recorded which). All receptors derive from a male donor with ankylosing spondylitis or in good health (not recorded which). Both conserved end residues are trimmed from each CDR3. Fields, in order: J gene, V gene, CDR3 protein.

TRBJ1-1,TRBV5-1,ASRTTGTGNTEAF
TRBJ1-5,TRBV19,ASSAQGARGNQPQH
TRBJ2-7,TRBV5-1,ASSLGQGGDEQY
TRBJ2-1,TRBV13,ASSPRLAGGLNEQF
TRBJ1-6,TRBV5-1,ASSPVDSRNSPLH
TRBJ2-5,TRBV7-9,ASSLAPQGSQY
TRBJ2-3,TRBV5-6,ASSLDLSGSDTQY
TRBJ2-1,TRBV5-1,ASSDRGPIYNEQF
TRBJ2-7,TRBV5-1,ASSSLWSGWY
TRBJ2-3,TRBV5-1,ASRRTSGGTDTQY
TRBJ2-2,TRBV18,ASLKSATNTGELF
TRBJ2-7,TRBV19,ASSIASGGPNSYEQY
TRBJ1-3,TRBV7-8,ASSPDSGVAGNTIY
TRBJ1-2,TRBV4-1,ASSQGRRTGGTDGYT
TRBJ1-5,TRBV12-3/TRBV12-4,ASSLGLGGQPQH
TRBJ1-5,TRBV12-3/TRBV12-4,ASSLRVLGSQH
TRBJ2-1,TRBV7-2,ASSSSRDRAF
TRBJ1-3,TRBV7-6,ASSLITGQGYSGNTIY
TRBJ2-5,TRBV11-2,ASSLSGGPWETQY
TRBJ1-5,TRBV5-6,ASSTRTRSAQPQH
TRBJ2-5,TRBV20-1,SARAGTGLQTQY
TRBJ2-7,TRBV12-3/TRBV12-4,ASSLVRSEQY
TRBJ2-2,TRBV4-2,ASSRARGGTGELF
TRBJ2-2,TRBV24-1,ATSDLYWTGNTGELF
TRBJ1-2,TRBV18,ASSPEGSYGYT
TRBJ2-6,TRBV28,ASLGYPSSGANVLT
TRBJ2-3,TRBV28,ASTRGSRTDTQY
TRBJ2-3,TRBV4-2,ASSQPSDTDTQY
TRBJ1-3,TRBV3-1,ASSLSGAGNTIY
TRBJ2-5,TRBV7-3,ASRQTGQETQY
TRBJ2-3,TRBV29-1,SVVVQQTQY
TRBJ2-5,TRBV3-1,ASSQDTFLPVFQETQY
TRBJ1-5,TRBV12-3/TRBV12-4,ASSLGGGLNQPQH
TRBJ2-1,TRBV5-1,ASSAGTNEQF
TRBJ1-5,TRBV27,ASSFRDPNQPQH
TRBJ2-5,TRBV12-1,ASRLTSGETQY
TRBJ2-1,TRBV29-1,SVGEQF
TRBJ2-5,TRBV20-1,SAPAASGAQY
TRBJ2-7,TRBV19,ASSLSGSEQY
TRBJ1-5,TRBV20-1,SARDQFWGAGNQPQH
TRBJ1-4,TRBV29-1,SVEWENGEKLF
TRBJ2-2,TRBV30,AWRLRWDTGELF
TRBJ2-5,TRBV20-1,SAIAGDQETQY
TRBJ1-2,TRBV29-1,STGSDGYYGYT
TRBJ2-7,TRBV7-2,ASSWTSGNYEQY
TRBJ2-2,TRBV7-2,ASSFYRGRDTGELF
TRBJ2-1,TRBV27,ASSSASGGPLLSYNEQF
TRBJ2-7,TRBV2,ASSSATEHNTYEQY
TRBJ2-7,TRBV28,ASTLGLGRGVSEQY
TRBJ2-1,TRBV20-1,SARTWGGGYNEQF
TRBJ2-2,TRBV7-2,ASSLAGLLLF
TRBJ2-1,TRBV5-4,ASSGDSYNEQF
TRBJ2-7,TRBV2,ASFLLAGRFGYEQY